This TCR beta chain was observed in a study of T-cell memory formation after mild COVID-19. For the study at large: In these data, TCR clusters were largely donor specific. Study outcomes and limitations: Mostly located in CM and EM were contracting CD4+ clones, with contracting CD8+ clones located in EMRA. The study detected some responding clones in pre-infection memory, suggesting cross-reactive memory joined.

The CDR3 extends over 15 amino acids. V lost 7 bases to trimming and J lost 0 bases, with 16 bases between them. CDR1 and CDR2 from the germline V gene are SGHDT and YYEEEE. Remarks on this clonotype: Its antigen is unidentified. It may be a read error: a sequence one base away is much more abundant. This CDR3 is missing its conserved last phenylalanine or tryptophan, likely due to a read error.

5'RACE with constant-segment primers yielded barcoded, UMI-tagged TCR alpha and TCR beta cDNA libraries. MiXCR, run by TCRdb on the 5' RACE reads, gives a single entry per CDR3 protein. The sample records around 200,000 distinct CDR3 sequences, more than 8% being singletons. The clonotype was recovered from a man between 18 and 35 years old who had mild COVID-19 (a few samples of this study predate the infection). Cell type and time point are not known. The genes are TRBV5-6 and TRBJ2-5; D is uncertain. Sequenced sample: PBMCs or a T cell subset sorted from them (not recorded which). In DNA, the CDR3 is TGTGCCAGCGGGGTGGTAACGCTGTACCAAGAGACCCAGTACTCC. This translates into CASGVVTLYQETQYS.